These 11 T cell receptor beta chains share one sample of origin, sequenced in a study of early T cells in non-severe SARS-CoV-2 infection. TCRdb re-analysed the 5' RACE reads in MiXCR, keeping a single row per CDR3 protein. Of 85,000 to 90,000 distinct CDR3 sequences listed, around 15% were seen once; the top ten hold around 7%. Sequences were obtained from whole blood. These receptors all stem from an adult who was a healthcare worker with PCR-confirmed SARS-CoV-2 infection or an uninfected control (not recorded which).

Ten or more counts support this clonotype. The chain is built from TRBV3-1 and TRBJ2-3; D possibly uses TRBD1 or TRBD2 (6 bases each). Germline values: CDR1 LGHDT, CDR2 YNNKEL (reference sequence). V lost 4 bases to trimming and J lost 8 bases, with 31 bases between them. This CDR3 spans 19 amino acids. DNA for the CDR3: TGTGCCAGCAGCCCAAGAAAGAGGGGGACTGGGTATGCGGGCGCTACGCAGTATTTT. Amino acids: CASSPRKRGTGYAGATQYF.

This clonotype was observed a handful of times. The chain combines TRBV15 with TRBJ2-2; D might be TRBD1 (6 bases). From germline, CDR1 is LNHNV and CDR2 YYDKDF (reference sequence). V shed 7 bases and J shed 6 bases, with 12 bases lying between them. The CDR3 has 13 amino acids. The DNA for the CDR3 is TGTGCCACCACCCGACAGGTTTCCGGGGAGCTGTTTTTT. Amino acids: CATTRQVSGELFF. Variable domain in full (rest from reference TRBV15 and TRBJ2-2): DAMVIQNPRYQVTQFGKPVTLSCSQTLNHNVMYWYQQKSSQAPKLLFHYYDKDFNNEADTPDNFQSRRPNTSFCFLDIRSPGLGDTAMYLCATTRQVSGELFFGEGSRLTVL.

The genes are TRBV4-1 and TRBJ2-1; D is ambiguous. The CDR3 totals 15 residues. Germline CDR1 reads MGHRA; CDR2 reads YSYEKL. The ends were cut back, 1 base at V and 6 bases at J, with 13 bases in the middle. CDR3 amino acids: CASSQVGSSGNEQFF. The CDR3 nucleotides read TGCGCCAGCAGCCAAGTGGGTTCATCGGGCAATGAGCAGTTCTTC.

Concerning this clonotype: The junction departs from germline at one end; a sequencing error may be responsible. The genes are TRBV7-9 and TRBJ2-2; D unresolved. Germline V gives CDR1 SEHNR, CDR2 FQNEAQ (reference sequence). This CDR3 has 13 residues. CDR3 DNA sequence: TGTGCCAGCACCCTCCTGGGTCCCGGAGAGCTGTTTTTT. Translation: CASTLLGPGELFF.

This clonotype was observed at least ten times. The rearrangement links TRBV27 to TRBJ2-7; 11 nucleotides match TRBD2. This CDR3 has 15 amino acids. J gave up 7 bases and V 7 bases, and 12 bases lay outside the gene matches. Germline V gene sequence: CDR1 MNHEY, CDR2 SMNVEV (reference sequence). Here the CDR3 reads CASTPSGLAVLEQYF. Written as DNA, the CDR3 is TGTGCCAGCACTCCATCGGGACTAGCGGTCTTAGAGCAGTACTTC.

CDR3 nucleotides: TGTGCCAGCAGTCCGTTCGAACTAGCGGCTACGTACAATGAGCAGTTCTTC. It translates to CASSPFELAATYNEQFF. The chain is built from TRBV28 and TRBJ2-1; 8 bases match TRBD2. The V and J ends lost 5 bases and 4 bases, in that order; junction bases with no gene match: 13. The CDR3 contains 17 residues. Per germline, CDR1 MDHEN and CDR2 SYDVKM. Based on the CDR3 plus reference TRBV28 and TRBJ2-1, the full variable domain is DVKVTQSSRYLVKRTGEKVFLECVQDMDHENMFWYRQDPGLGLRLIYFSYDVKMKEKGDIPEGYSVSREKKERFSLILESASTNQTSMYLCASSPFELAATYNEQFFGPGTRLTVL.

This chain connects TRBV7-2 to TRBJ2-2, with TRBD1 as a possible D gene (5 bases). Looked up from germline, CDR1 is SGHTA and CDR2 is FQGNSA. Trimming pared 1 base from V and 5 bases from J, leaving 17 bases between. This CDR3 comprises 17 residues. CDR3 DNA sequence: TGTGCCAGCAGCTTAGATCAAGGCAGGGCGCGTACCGGGGAGCTGTTTTTT. Protein sequence: CASSLDQGRARTGELFF.

This clonotype has at least ten counts. V gene TRBV27 combines with J gene TRBJ1-1; TRBD1 matches at 7 bases. The CDR3 runs to 13 residues. The trim removed 3 bases at V and 13 bases at J, leaving 11 bases unmatched. Germline CDR1 MNHEY, CDR2 SMNVEV (reference sequence). The CDR3 reads CASSLRDSRVVFF. CDR3 bases: TGTGCCAGCAGTTTGAGGGACAGTCGGGTCGTTTTCTTT.

This clonotype was detected many times. The chain is built from TRBV9 and TRBJ1-2, with TRBD1 as a possible D gene (5 bases). Germline-derived CDR1 and CDR2 are SGDLS and YYNGEE. Between the trimmed V and J ends, which lost 0 bases and 2 bases, there was a span of 11 bases. CDR3 length equals 15 residues. The CDR3 loop reads CASSVDWTNNYGYTF. For the CDR3, the DNA is TGTGCCAGCAGCGTAGATTGGACAAACAACTATGGCTACACCTTC.

V gene TRBV7-9 combines with J gene TRBJ1-5; D is possibly TRBD1 (6 bases). There are 16 residues in the CDR3. Deletions cut 2 bases from V and 0 bases from J, with 11 bases between. CDR1 and CDR2 from the germline V gene are SEHNR and FQNEAQ (reference sequence). CDR3 bases: TGTGCCAGCAGCTTATCCACAGGGAATAGCAATCAGCCCCAGCATTTT. Its translation is CASSLSTGNSNQPQHF.

The chain combines TRBV12-3 or TRBV12-4 with TRBJ2-7; 12 bases agree with TRBD2. The V and J ends lost 6 bases and 2 bases, in that order; junction bases with no gene match: 5. The CDR3 totals 15 residues. The CDR3 DNA sequence: TGTGCCAGCAGCGCACTAGCGGGAGGTACCTACGAGCAGTACTTC. Translated, it gives CASSALAGGTYEQYF.